This T cell receptor (beta chain) came from a study of shared clonotypes between healthy human individuals. For sorted subsets, about 200 ng DNA per replicate equaled approximately 30,000 T cell genomes. Data came from immunoSEQ multiplex PCR; TCRdb stores just in-frame clones and leaves some out. The sample consists of 550,000 to 800,000 clones, less than 95% of them appearing once. The CDR3 length is 15 residues. V was shortened by 4 bases and J by 0 bases, with 13 bases between the two germline ends. The germline gives CDR1 SGHTS, CDR2 YDEGEE. The sample consisted of memory CD8+ T cells from PBMCs. As to subset: CD45RO+ cells pooled with CCR7-negative TemRA cells. This rearrangement joins TRBV5-8 to TRBJ2-5, with D possibly matching TRBD2 (7 bases). The clonotype was recovered from a man aged 18 to 35 in good health. Some clones in this sample may be carry-over from other donors' samples. The CDR3 DNA sequence: TGTGCCAGCAGCCGGGCCGGGGGGCACCAAGAGACCCAGTACTTC. Protein: CASSRAGGHQETQYF.